This T cell receptor beta chain was found in a study of T cells in Graves' hyperthyroidism and ophthalmopathy. To note about this clonotype: This may arise from a read error, as a much more abundant clone is one base away.

RNA transcripts provided the source from which TCR beta CDR3 regions were amplified. HTBI primers were used for first-round RT-PCR of the TCR CDR3. One entry per CDR3 protein, called by TCRdb with MiXCR from the multiplex PCR reads. Counted here are 350,000 to 450,000 distinct CDR3 sequences, 17% occurring once; the ten biggest clones make up around a third. In germline, CDR1 is MDHEN, CDR2 SYDVKM. The CDR3 spans 16 residues. The rearrangement uses TRBV28 and TRBJ2-1, with unresolved D. This TCR came from a woman aged 25-40 years with Graves' hyperthyroidism that later progressed to Graves' ophthalmopathy. The sample comprised blood. CDR3 DNA sequence: TGTGCCTGCAGTCTTCGGGTGTCCCCGGAACGGAATGAGCAGTTCTTC. Its translation is CACSLRVSPERNEQFF.